This T cell receptor (beta chain) was sequenced in a study of T cells in localized non-small cell lung cancer. Points from the study as a whole: Turning up in adjacent lung were a median around 58 of the top 100 tumor clones. Of the tissues analyzed, uninvolved adjacent lung showed maximal T cell clonality, greater than tumor. A higher density of T cells in blood coincided with extended overall survival.

Trimming removed 4 bases at V and 0 bases at J, with 6 bases between. This CDR3 is 14 amino acids long. Looked up from germline, CDR1 is PRHDT and CDR2 is FYEKMQ (reference sequence). A note on this clone: Its cognate antigen is unknown.

Profiled with immunoSEQ multiplex PCR; TCRdb holds only in-frame clones, not every one. The sample holds 45,000 to 60,000 clones, more than 80% seen once. The V gene is TRBV13, the J gene TRBJ1-4, with D perhaps TRBD1 (5 bases). The sequence was collected from a woman aged 40-69 years with stage I lung adenocarcinoma. Specimen: peripheral blood, collected before any cancer treatment. CDR3 sequence (DNA): TGTGCCAGCAGCTACAGGTCAACTAATGAAAAACTGTTTTTT. Translated: CASSYRSTNEKLFF.